The rows below give T cell receptor beta chains drawn from one sample of a study of long-term antiretroviral therapy in people with HIV. Produced via immunoSEQ multiplex PCR; TCRdb's table is partial and in-frame only. The sample comprises 45,000 or so clones, about 95% of which are singletons, and less than 3.5% rests with the top ten. Here the sequenced sample was unsorted PBMCs, taken 3.7 years after starting antiretroviral therapy. The receptors shown here come from a woman between 50 and 59 years old with HIV. CDR3s include the opening cysteine and the closing phenylalanine or tryptophan. A D gene is named only where the DNA matches it firmly. The size of a clone is reported for some rows only, either as once, few or many, or as a class for expanded clones.

CDR3nt: TGTGCCAGCGATGGGACCGAGTACAATGAGCAGTTCTTC
CDR3aa: CASDGTEYNEQFF
j_gene: TRBJ2-1
d_gene: .
v_gene: TRBV6-1
abundance: .

CDR3nt: TGTGCCACCAGCATGGGTCAACAGGGGAACACCATATATTTT
CDR3aa: CATSMGQQGNTIYF
j_gene: TRBJ1-3
d_gene: TRBD1
v_gene: TRBV15
abundance: .

CDR3nt: TGTGCCAGCAGCTTGGGAATAATGAACACTGAAGCTTTCTTT
CDR3aa: CASSLGIMNTEAFF
j_gene: TRBJ1-1
d_gene: .
v_gene: TRBV5-4
abundance: .

CDR3nt: TGTGCCAGCAGCTTGTCCGGGGGGGGAGCGAACACCGGGGAGCTGTTTTTT
CDR3aa: CASSLSGGGANTGELFF
j_gene: TRBJ2-2
d_gene: TRBD2
v_gene: TRBV11-3
abundance: .

CDR3nt: TGTGCCAGCAGCGTAGGATCCGGGGGGGCTCCCCCCTACAATGAGCAGTTCTTC
CDR3aa: CASSVGSGGAPPYNEQFF
j_gene: TRBJ2-1
d_gene: TRBD2
v_gene: TRBV9
abundance: once

CDR3nt: TGTGCCAGTAACCCCTCGGGGGTGGGCTATGGCTACACCTTC
CDR3aa: CASNPSGVGYGYTF
j_gene: TRBJ1-2
d_gene: .
v_gene: TRBV19
abundance: .

CDR3nt: TGTGCCAGCAGTGCTTTCGTAGCAGGGGGAAGAGGATATGGCTACACCTTC
CDR3aa: CASSAFVAGGRGYGYTF
j_gene: TRBJ1-2
d_gene: TRBD1
v_gene: TRBV2
abundance: once

CDR3nt: TGTGCCAGCAGTCGTTTGGAGGAAGCCACTGAAGCTTTCTTT
CDR3aa: CASSRLEEATEAFF
j_gene: TRBJ1-1
d_gene: .
v_gene: TRBV6-5
abundance: .

CDR3nt: TGTGCCAGCAGCTCCCGTCCGGGGGGAGAGCAGTACTTC
CDR3aa: CASSSRPGGEQYF
j_gene: TRBJ2-7
d_gene: TRBD2
v_gene: TRBV11-3
abundance: .

CDR3nt: TGTGCCTGGAGTAGGACAGGGGATCAGCCCCAGCATTTT
CDR3aa: CAWSRTGDQPQHF
j_gene: TRBJ1-5
d_gene: TRBD1
v_gene: TRBV30
abundance: .

CDR3nt: TGTGCCAGCAGCTTCTCCGGGGGCGCGAACTATGGCTACACCTTC
CDR3aa: CASSFSGGANYGYTF
j_gene: TRBJ1-2
d_gene: .
v_gene: TRBV7-8
abundance: .